A single sample gave rise to the 23 T cell receptor beta chains below, sequenced in a study of shared clonotypes between healthy human individuals. Measured with immunoSEQ multiplex PCR; TCRdb has only the in-frame clones, and not every one. The sample carries about 2 million clones, about 95% recorded once. Naive CD8 cells were CD45RO-negative, positively selected for CCR7, excluding terminally differentiated effector memory CD45RA+ cells. What was sequenced was naive CD8+ T cells sorted from blood. Source of these receptors: a man between 18 and 29 years old in good health.

The chain employs TRBV7-9 and TRBJ2-1, with 16 positions matching TRBD2. Germline V gene data show CDR1 as SEHNR and CDR2 as FQNEAQ (reference sequence). V gave up 5 bases and J gave up 7 bases; unmatched junction bases: 11. CDR3 length: 18 residues. CDR3 residues: CASSRGTSGRAGENEQFF. In nucleotides, the CDR3 is TGTGCCAGCAGCCGCGGGACTAGCGGGAGGGCAGGGGAGAATGAGCAGTTCTTC.

The chain recombines TRBV5-1 with TRBJ2-3, with D possibly TRBD2 on 5 matching bases. CDR3 length equals 14 residues. Germline values: CDR1 SGHRS, CDR2 YFSETQ. The germline V and J ends were trimmed by 2 bases and 6 bases, with 13 bases remaining between them. In DNA, the CDR3 is TGCGCCAGCAGCTTTTCCGGGAATGGTGATACGCAGTATTTT. It codes for CASSFSGNGDTQYF.

The CDR3 region has the DNA TGTGCCAGCAGCGTATCCCAGGGATCGAATGAGCAGTTCTTC. This gives the protein CASSVSQGSNEQFF. J is TRBJ2-1 and V is TRBV9, with a weak D call TRBD1 (5 bases). The CDR3 has 14 residues. Deletions cut 1 base from V and 7 bases from J, with 12 bases between. The V gene's germline CDR1 is SGDLS and CDR2 YYNGEE.

The chain couples TRBV6-1 to TRBJ2-7; D might be TRBD1 (6 bases). Trimming left V 8 bases short and J 0 bases short, with 11 bases between. The germline CDR1 and CDR2 sequences are MNHNS and SASEGT. The CDR3 extends over 13 amino acids. The CDR3 coding sequence is TGTGCCAGCGGGGGCCGGATCTCCTACGAGCAGTACTTC. Its translation is CASGGRISYEQYF.

The gene calls are TRBV27 and TRBJ2-1; the D is unclear. Trimming stripped 5 bases from V and 9 bases from J, with 14 bases between. The V gene's germline CDR1 is MNHEY and CDR2 SMNVEV (reference sequence). This CDR3 comprises 13 residues. The CDR3 nucleotides are TGTGCCAGCAGTCCCATCGGCGCTAGTGAGCAGTTCTTC. Its translation: CASSPIGASEQFF.

The gene calls are TRBV30 and TRBJ2-2; 11 bases are a match to TRBD2. CDR3 length equals 15 residues. The J segment lost 5 bases and the V segment lost 3 bases, leaving 5 bases of the junction unmatched. The germline gives CDR1 GTSNPN, CDR2 SVGIG (reference sequence). In nucleotides, the CDR3 is TGTGCCTGGAGACTAGCGGGGGAGTGGACCGGGGAGCTGTTTTTT. It specifies CAWRLAGEWTGELFF.

The V call is TRBV28, the J call TRBJ2-7, with TRBD2 matching 7 bases. The germline V gene has CDR1 MDHEN and CDR2 SYDVKM. The ends lost 1 base at V and 2 bases at J; junction bases unmatched: 11. The CDR3 runs 17 residues. The CDR3 region has the DNA TGTGCCAGCAGTTTATTGAGGGAGGGGACTACCACCTACGAGCAGTACTTC. This codes for CASSLLREGTTTYEQYF.

The V and J genes are TRBV29-1 and TRBJ1-2; D remains unclear. Germline CDR1 is SQVTM and CDR2 is ANQGSEA. The CDR3 is made up of 11 amino acids. Trimming took 2 bases from V and 8 from J, leaving 9 bases between them. Here the CDR3 reads CSVEMGLGYTF. The CDR3, as DNA: TGCAGCGTTGAAATGGGTCTGGGCTACACCTTC.

The chain uses TRBV10-2 and TRBJ1-1, with 7 bases matching TRBD1. Germline lookup yields CDR1 WSHSY and CDR2 SAAADI. Trimming at V came to 5 bases and at J to 4 bases, leaving 7 bases not matched to a gene. The CDR3 sequence is 14 residues long. CDR3 amino acids: CASSYRGLVTEAFF. As DNA, the CDR3 is TGCGCCAGCAGTTACAGGGGTTTAGTCACTGAAGCTTTCTTT.

This rearrangement joins TRBV5-6 to TRBJ2-1; D unclear. Between the trimmed V and J ends, which lost 0 bases and 9 bases, there was a span of 10 bases. The CDR3 length is 13 residues. Germline V lookup: CDR1 SGHDT, CDR2 YYEEEE. CDR3 DNA sequence: TGTGCCAGCAGCTTGGGAGAGAGTGTTGAGCAGTTCTTC. Translating gives CASSLGESVEQFF.

The rearrangement links TRBV6-5 to TRBJ1-1; D is perhaps TRBD1 (5 bases). The V and J ends lost 2 bases and 4 bases respectively, with 11 bases between them. The CDR3 is 14 residues long. Looked up from germline, CDR1 is MNHEY and CDR2 is SVGAGI. CDR3 in amino acids: CASSYGSGITEAFF. The CDR3 region has the DNA TGTGCCAGCAGTTACGGGTCAGGGATCACTGAAGCTTTCTTT.

The rearrangement joins TRBV5-6 to TRBJ2-1; 8 bases align to TRBD2. The CDR3 length is 16 residues. Germline values: CDR1 SGHDT, CDR2 YYEEEE. V lost 2 bases and J lost 8; bases outside the gene matches: 12. The CDR3 loop is CASSLPGGARFDEQFF. CDR3 nucleotides: TGTGCCAGCAGCTTACCCGGGGGGGCCCGGTTCGATGAGCAGTTCTTC.

Comment on this clone: This specimen includes other DNA sequences encoding the same CDR3. The chain combines TRBV13 with TRBJ2-3, with 9 bases identical to TRBD2. V was clipped by 3 bases and J by 5 bases; unmatched bases: 3. The germline V gene has CDR1 PRHDT and CDR2 FYEKMQ (reference sequence). The CDR3 totals 14 residues. The CDR3 sequence: CASSLGLAGDTQYF. Written as DNA, the CDR3 is TGTGCCAGCAGCTTGGGACTAGCAGGAGATACGCAGTATTTT.

The chain recombines TRBV12-5 with TRBJ1-1; D unresolved. Trimming left V 5 bases short and J 1 base short, with 5 bases between. Germline V CDR1 and CDR2: LGHNT, FRNRAP. The CDR3 has 12 residues. CDR3: CASGLQNTEAFF. The CDR3, as DNA: TGTGCTAGTGGTCTACAGAACACTGAAGCTTTCTTT.

The CDR3 protein is CASSSRGGGYNSPLHF. DNA for the CDR3: TGTGCCAGCAGTTCCCGAGGGGGGGGCTATAATTCACCCCTCCACTTT. The chain employs TRBV27 and TRBJ1-6; the D gene is possibly TRBD1 (6 bases). The germline V and J ends were trimmed by 4 bases and 3 bases, with 13 bases remaining between them. Per the germline V gene, CDR1 is MNHEY and CDR2 is SMNVEV (reference sequence). The CDR3 spans 16 residues.

This clone was detected only once. The rearrangement links TRBV5-8 to TRBJ2-7; the match to TRBD1 covers 9 bases. The junction had 8 bases not matched to a gene; V was cut back by 4 bases and J by 0 bases. CDR1 is SGHTS and CDR2 is YDEGEE in the germline V gene. The CDR3 runs 16 residues. CDR3 coding DNA: TGTGCCAGCAGCCAACCGGGACAGGGCGTCTCCTACGAGCAGTACTTC. Protein: CASSQPGQGVSYEQYF. The complete variable domain, with remaining parts taken from reference TRBV5-8 and TRBJ2-7, reads EAGVTQSPTHLIKTRGQQATLRCSPISGHTSVYWYQQALGLGLQFLLWYDEGEERNRGNFPPRFSGRQFPNYSSELNVNALELEDSALYLCASSQPGQGVSYEQYFGPGTRLTVT.

As to this clone: The same CDR3 can be traced to other DNA sequences in this sample. This chain links TRBV5-5 with TRBJ2-7; 9 nucleotides line up with TRBD1. Trimming removed 0 bases from V and 2 bases from J; junction bases left unmatched: 3. This CDR3 has 15 residues. Germline-derived CDR1 and CDR2 are SGHKS and YYEKEE (reference sequence). CDR3 nucleotides: TGTGCCAGCAGCTTGGAGAGACAGGGGGCCTACGAGCAGTACTTC. As protein: CASSLERQGAYEQYF.

The chain carries TRBV10-2 and TRBJ2-3; weak D call: TRBD1 (6 bases). Per the germline V gene, CDR1 is WSHSY and CDR2 is SAAADI. The CDR3 sequence is 15 residues long. Trimming shortened V by 6 bases and J by 2 bases, and 15 bases separated the two germline ends. This CDR3 is CASSSDSPYTDTQYF. In DNA form, the CDR3 reads TGCGCCAGCAGCTCGGACAGCCCGTACACAGATACGCAGTATTTT.

J is TRBJ1-1 and V is TRBV6-5; 9 nucleotides agree with TRBD1. Germline trimming cut 0 bases from V and 6 bases from J; bases unmatched to any gene: 2. The CDR3 contains 14 residues. Germline CDR1 and CDR2: MNHEY and SVGAGI. CDR3 protein: CASSYSDRGPEAFF. CDR3 in DNA: TGTGCCAGCAGTTACTCGGACAGGGGACCTGAAGCTTTCTTT.

V and J are TRBV5-8 and TRBJ1-1; D gene uncertain. The germline V gene encodes CDR1 SGHTS and CDR2 YDEGEE. CDR3 size: 13 residues. Deletions cut 4 bases from V and 4 bases from J, with 11 bases between. CDR3 protein: CASSPVPSTEAFF. Written as DNA, the CDR3 is TGTGCCAGCAGCCCCGTCCCGAGCACTGAAGCTTTCTTT.

This chain links TRBV10-1 with TRBJ2-7; possibly TRBD1 or TRBD2 for D (5 bases each). This CDR3 contains 13 residues. Between the trimmed V and J ends, which lost 2 bases and 3 bases, there was a span of 8 bases. Germline CDR1 is WNHNN and CDR2 is SYGVQD (reference sequence). The CDR3 here is CASSEEGRYEQYF. CDR3 bases: TGCGCCAGCAGTGAGGAGGGGCGCTACGAGCAGTACTTC.

The chain couples TRBV19 to TRBJ2-7; no clear D. The ends were cut back, 3 bases at V and 2 bases at J, with 14 bases in the middle. CDR1 and CDR2 (germline): LNHDA, SQIVND (reference sequence). CDR3 length: 15 residues. CDR3 sequence: CASSIGPGSTYEQYF. For the CDR3, the DNA is TGTGCCAGTAGTATCGGGCCCGGGTCAACCTACGAGCAGTACTTC.

The V and J genes are TRBV10-3 and TRBJ1-1, with a weak D call TRBD1 (5 bases). Germline V gene data show CDR1 as ENHRY and CDR2 as SYGVKD. The V end lost 3 bases, the J end lost 0 bases, and 11 bases lay between the germline ends. This CDR3 has 15 amino acids. In DNA form, the CDR3 reads TGTGCCATCAGTGACAGGGATCTTATGAACACTGAAGCTTTCTTT. It encodes CAISDRDLMNTEAFF.